This entry is about one T cell receptor (beta chain). Original data processing: Nucleated cell number was recorded as an estimate derived from reference gene primer amplification. Method: immunoSEQ multiplex PCR; TCRdb's copy keeps in-frame clones and lacks some. That table gives V, J and clone size, and the DNA gave D and trimming. Among about 230,000 clones, about 83% were seen once, and the ten largest hold around 7.2%. The length of the CDR3 is 14 residues. Germline CDR1 is LNHNV and CDR2 is YYDKDF (reference sequence). V shed 5 bases and J shed 2 bases, with 13 bases lying between them. This sample stems from a study of blood T cell repertoires in COVID-19.

The sample comprised peripheral blood. This chain uses TRBV15 with TRBJ2-7, with TRBD1 as a possible D gene (5 bases). This receptor was taken from a woman between 45 and 65 years old with acute or convalescent COVID-19. CDR3 sequence (DNA): TGTGCCACCAGCCCAAGGACACCAACCTACGAGCAGTACTTC. Its protein is CATSPRTPTYEQYF.